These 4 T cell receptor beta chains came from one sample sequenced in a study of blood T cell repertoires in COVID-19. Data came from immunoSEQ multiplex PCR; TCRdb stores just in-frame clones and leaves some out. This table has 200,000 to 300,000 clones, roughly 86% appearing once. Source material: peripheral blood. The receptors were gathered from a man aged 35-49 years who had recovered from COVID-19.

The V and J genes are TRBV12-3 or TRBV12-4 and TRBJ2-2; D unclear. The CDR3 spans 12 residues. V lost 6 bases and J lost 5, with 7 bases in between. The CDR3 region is CASSLVTGELFF. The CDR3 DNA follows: TGTGCCAGCAGCCTAGTTACCGGGGAGCTGTTTTTT.

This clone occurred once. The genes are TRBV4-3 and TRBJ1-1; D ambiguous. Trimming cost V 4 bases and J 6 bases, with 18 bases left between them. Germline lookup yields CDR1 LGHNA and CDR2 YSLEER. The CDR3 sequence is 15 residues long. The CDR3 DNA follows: TGCGCCAGCAGCCCATTCCGGGGTTTGAGATCTGAAGCTTTCTTT. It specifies CASSPFRGLRSEAFF.

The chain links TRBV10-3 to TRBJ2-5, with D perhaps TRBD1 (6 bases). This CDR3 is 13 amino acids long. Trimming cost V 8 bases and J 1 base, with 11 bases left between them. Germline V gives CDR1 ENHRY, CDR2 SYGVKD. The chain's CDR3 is CAIRPTGQETQYF. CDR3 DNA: TGTGCCATCCGTCCGACAGGCCAAGAGACCCAGTACTTC.

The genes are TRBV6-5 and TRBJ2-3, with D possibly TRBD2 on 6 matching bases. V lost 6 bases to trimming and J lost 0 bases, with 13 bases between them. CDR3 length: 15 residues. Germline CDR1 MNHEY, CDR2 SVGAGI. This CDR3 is CASSTLATSTDTQYF. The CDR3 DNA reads TGTGCCAGCAGCACCCTAGCGACAAGCACAGATACGCAGTATTTT.